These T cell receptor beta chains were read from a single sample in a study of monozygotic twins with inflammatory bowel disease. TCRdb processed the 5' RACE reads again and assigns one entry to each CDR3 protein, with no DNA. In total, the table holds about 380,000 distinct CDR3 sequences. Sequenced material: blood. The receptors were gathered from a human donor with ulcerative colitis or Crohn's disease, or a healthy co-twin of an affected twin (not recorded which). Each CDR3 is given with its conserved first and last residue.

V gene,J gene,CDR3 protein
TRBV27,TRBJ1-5,CASSLSLGVLQPQHF
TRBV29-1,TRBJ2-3,CSARRDRGPTDTQYF
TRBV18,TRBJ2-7,CASSLSGQGNILSYEQYF
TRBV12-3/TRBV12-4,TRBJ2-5,CASSPGPPQETQYF
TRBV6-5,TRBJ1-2,CASSYSGDRVGYTF
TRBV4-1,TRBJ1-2,CASSRYDGGVPGYTF
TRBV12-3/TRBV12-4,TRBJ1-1,CASSLLGGGTEAFF
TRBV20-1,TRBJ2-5,CSARDVKASGTQQETQYF
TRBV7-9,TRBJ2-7,CASSPGTGGSYEQYF
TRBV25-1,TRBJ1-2,CASSATGTGNDGYTF
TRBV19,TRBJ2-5,CASSLLVQETQYF
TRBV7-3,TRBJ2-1,CASSSRVSYNEQFF
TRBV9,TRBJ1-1,CASSVGVEGTEAFF
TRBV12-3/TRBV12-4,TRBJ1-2,CASTYGGWQDGYTF
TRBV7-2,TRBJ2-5,CASSSPGAGGTQYF
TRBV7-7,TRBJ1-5,CASSLDEDQPQHF
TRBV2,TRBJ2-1,CASSELAGYNEQFF
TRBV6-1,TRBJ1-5,CASRKQGGGQPQHF
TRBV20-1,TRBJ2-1,CSARALAGKSYNEQFF
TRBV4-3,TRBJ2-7,CASQDKAGSYEQYF
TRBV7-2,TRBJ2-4,CASSLGGARAKNIQYF
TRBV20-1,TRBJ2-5,CSAGEYRDGSQETQYF
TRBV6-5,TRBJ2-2,CASSLSPSGAGELFF
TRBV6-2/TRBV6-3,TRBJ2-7,CASSPGLASSYEQYF
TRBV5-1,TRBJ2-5,CASRLTGTSGETQYF
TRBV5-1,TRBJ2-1,CASSLNYNEQFF
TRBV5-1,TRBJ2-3,CASSLVITSGGDTQYF
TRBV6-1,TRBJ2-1,CASSKTPFLNEQFF
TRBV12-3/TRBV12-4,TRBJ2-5,CASSEIGTGDETQYF
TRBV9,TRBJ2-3,CASNRLATDTQYF
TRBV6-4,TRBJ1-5,CASSNELGDQPQHF
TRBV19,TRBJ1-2,CASSTWTGDSTNYGYTF
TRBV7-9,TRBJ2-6,CASSLRGQGGANVLTF